This record looks at one TCR beta chain sequence and its context. Its target is unknown. This sample is part of a study of T-cell memory formation after mild COVID-19. Using constant-segment primers, 5'RACE produced TCR alpha and TCR beta cDNA libraries carrying sample barcodes and UMIs. MiXCR was run by TCRdb on the 5' RACE reads, yielding one entry per CDR3 protein. The data show about 290,000 distinct CDR3 sequences, more than 15% seen once. General study points: Detection of some responders pre-infection suggested pre-existing cross-reactive memory T cells participated. Unconfirmed was the SARS-CoV-2 specificity of second-wave clones that peaked on day 37. Later expanders leaned toward CD4+, whereas clones contracting from day 15 to 85 were balanced CD4/CD8.

Germline V lookup: CDR1 MDHEN, CDR2 SYDVKM. The CDR3 spans 17 residues. V was trimmed by 2 bases and J by 0 bases, leaving 13 bases between them. Sequencing was carried out using PBMCs or a T cell subset sorted from them (not recorded which). The source of this sequence is a man aged 18-30 years who had mild COVID-19 (a few samples of this study predate the infection). Cell type and time point are not known. V gene TRBV28 combines with J gene TRBJ1-4; D not resolved. The CDR3, as DNA: TGTGCCAGCAGTTTAAGAGGCACGATTGCAACTAATGAAAAACTGTTTTTT. This encodes CASSLRGTIATNEKLFF.